This is a list of T cell receptor beta chains from one sample in a study of blood T cell repertoires in COVID-19. Profiled with immunoSEQ multiplex PCR; TCRdb holds only in-frame clones, not every one. The sample contains roughly 300,000 clones, roughly 87% of which appear only once. Sequenced material: peripheral blood. All receptors come from a man between 18 and 35 years old with active or convalescent COVID-19. Each CDR3 is given with its conserved first and last residue. The D gene is left open where the match is weak. Only some rows state a clone size, as once, few, many or a class for expanded clones.

j_gene,abundance,d_gene,v_gene,CDR3aa,CDR3nt
TRBJ1-3,many,NA,TRBV4-1,CASSQVTEGGNTIYF,TGCGCCAGCAGCCAAGTAACCGAGGGTGGAAACACCATATATTTT
TRBJ2-7,NA,NA,TRBV5-4,CASGTTSYEQYF,TGTGCCAGCGGCACGACATCTTACGAGCAGTACTTC
TRBJ2-5,NA,NA,TRBV2,CAMLTEQETQYF,TGTGCCATGTTGACAGAGCAAGAGACCCAGTACTTC
TRBJ2-2,NA,NA,TRBV7-9,CASSLEERGYTGELFF,TGTGCCAGCAGCTTAGAGGAGAGGGGGTACACCGGGGAGCTGTTTTTT
TRBJ1-1,NA,TRBD1,TRBV2,CASSWGQRNTEAFF,TGTGCCAGCAGCTGGGGACAGAGGAACACTGAAGCTTTCTTT
TRBJ2-7,NA,TRBD2,TRBV13,CASSLGAGEAYEQYF,TGTGCCAGCAGCTTGGGAGCGGGGGAGGCCTACGAGCAGTACTTC
TRBJ2-6,NA,NA,TRBV10-3,CAISLTFRDSGANVLTF,TGTGCCATCAGCCTGACCTTCAGGGACTCTGGGGCCAACGTCCTGACTTTC
TRBJ2-3,NA,NA,TRBV24-1,CATSFEGDDTQYF,TGTGCCACCAGTTTTGAGGGAGACGATACGCAGTATTTT
TRBJ2-7,NA,TRBD1,TRBV6-2/TRBV6-3,CASSYETGVLSSYEQYF,TGTGCCAGCAGTTATGAGACAGGGGTTCTTAGTTCCTACGAGCAGTACTTC
TRBJ1-2,NA,NA,TRBV19,CASSTGGPYYGYTF,TGTGCCAGTAGTACCGGGGGACCTTACTATGGCTACACCTTC
TRBJ2-1,NA,TRBD1,TRBV6-2/TRBV6-3,CASSNPGTDEQFF,TGTGCCAGCAGTAATCCGGGGACAGATGAGCAGTTCTTC
TRBJ2-7,NA,NA,TRBV2,CASSEGSSDSYEQYF,TGTGCCAGCAGTGAAGGGAGCAGTGACTCCTACGAGCAGTACTTC
TRBJ1-6,NA,NA,TRBV6-5,CASTRIGGKNSPLHF,TGTGCCAGCACTCGTATAGGGGGTAAGAATTCACCCCTCCACTTT
TRBJ1-2,NA,TRBD1,TRBV2,CASSSGTGTPTNNYGYTF,TGTGCCAGCAGCTCTGGGACAGGGACACCTACCAATAACTATGGCTACACCTTC
TRBJ1-5,NA,NA,TRBV4-1,CASSQGHRAGSNQPQHF,TGCGCCAGCAGCCAAGGCCACAGGGCTGGGAGCAATCAGCCCCAGCATTTT
TRBJ2-2,NA,NA,TRBV2,CASQGGVSNTGELFF,TGTGCCAGCCAAGGGGGGGTCTCGAACACCGGGGAGCTGTTTTTT
TRBJ2-3,NA,NA,TRBV6-1,CASSEAGGHTQYF,TGTGCCAGCAGTGAAGCGGGGGGGCATACGCAGTATTTT
TRBJ1-6,NA,NA,TRBV27,CASSLYEGGSPLHF,TGTGCCAGCAGTTTATATGAGGGAGGGTCACCCCTCCACTTT
TRBJ1-2,NA,TRBD1,TRBV4-1,CASSLLGQGARGYTF,TGCGCCAGCAGCCTGTTGGGACAGGGGGCGCGAGGCTACACCTTC
TRBJ2-7,NA,TRBD1,TRBV29-1,CSVRLGGTGVSEQYF,TGCAGCGTCCGGCTGGGGGGGACAGGGGTCTCCGAGCAGTACTTC
TRBJ1-3,NA,TRBD1,TRBV2,CASSSPPWTGGFGNTIYF,TGTGCCAGCAGTTCCCCGCCTTGGACAGGGGGCTTTGGAAACACCATATATTTT
TRBJ1-4,NA,TRBD1,TRBV7-6,CASSLAGQGDNEKLFF,TGTGCCAGCAGCTTAGCGGGACAGGGAGATAATGAAAAACTGTTTTTT
TRBJ1-5,NA,TRBD1,TRBV19,CASSPRQGGNQPQHF,TGTGCCAGTAGTCCGAGACAGGGAGGCAATCAGCCCCAGCATTTT
TRBJ1-5,NA,NA,TRBV24-1,CATPPFRIYSNQPQHF,TGTGCCACCCCACCCTTCAGGATTTATAGCAATCAGCCCCAGCATTTT
TRBJ2-7,NA,NA,TRBV12-3/TRBV12-4,CASTPRAGYEQYF,TGTGCCAGCACCCCCCGGGCGGGTTACGAGCAGTACTTC
TRBJ2-7,NA,TRBD1,TRBV4-2,CASSQGQGGPYEQYF,TGTGCCAGCAGCCAAGGACAGGGGGGCCCCTACGAGCAGTACTTC
TRBJ1-6,NA,NA,TRBV7-6,CASSLGRASPLHF,TGTGCCAGCAGCTTAGGCAGGGCTTCACCCCTCCACTTT
TRBJ1-3,NA,TRBD1,TRBV19,CASSTGTAGNTIYF,TGTGCCAGTAGCACAGGGACAGCCGGAAACACCATATATTTT
TRBJ2-2,NA,NA,TRBV20-1,CSAPEMGELFF,TGCAGTGCACCTGAGATGGGGGAGCTGTTTTTT